A selection of T cell receptor beta chains follows, all from one sample in a study of T-cell memory formation after mild COVID-19. One entry per CDR3 protein, called by TCRdb with MiXCR from the 5' RACE reads. Of around 400,000 distinct CDR3 sequences detected, roughly a quarter appear once; the ten largest clones hold around 9.5%. Sequencing used PBMCs or a T cell subset sorted from them (not recorded which). The source is an adult woman who had mild COVID-19 (a few samples of this study predate the infection). Cell type and time point are not known. The CDR3 runs from the conserved cysteine through the conserved F or W. The D gene is left open where the match is weak. The listing skips clone size in some rows; elsewhere it reads once, few, many or a size class.

j_call | v_call | d_call | clone_size | cdr3_aa | cdr3_nt
TRBJ2-1 | TRBV11-3 | TRBD2 | - | CASSPRTSGRYNEQFF | TGTGCCAGCAGCCCCCGGACTAGCGGGAGGTACAATGAGCAGTTCTTC
TRBJ2-7 | TRBV5-1 | - | many | CASSLEASGAYEQYF | TGCGCCAGCAGCTTGGAAGCCTCAGGGGCCTACGAGCAGTACTTC
TRBJ1-2 | TRBV20-1 | - | few | CSAARSRNYGYTF | TGCAGTGCCGCCCGAAGTCGTAACTATGGCTACACCTTC
TRBJ2-7 | TRBV12-3/TRBV12-4 | TRBD2 | - | CASRLAAGTYEQYF | TGTGCCAGCAGACTAGCGGCCGGTACGTACGAGCAGTACTTC
TRBJ2-1 | TRBV5-4 | TRBD1 | few | CASSFRDRNEQFF | TGTGCCAGCAGCTTCCGGGACAGGAATGAGCAGTTCTTC
TRBJ1-5 | TRBV20-1 | - | - | CSANGPTSNQPQHF | TGCAGTGCTAACGGTCCTACATCCAATCAGCCCCAGCATTTT
TRBJ2-1 | TRBV12-3/TRBV12-4 | - | few | CASSFGISSYNEQFF | TGTGCCAGCAGTTTCGGGATAAGCTCCTACAATGAGCAGTTCTTC
TRBJ1-1 | TRBV10-2 | - | few | CASSESGQFGTEAFF | TGCGCCAGCAGTGAGTCGGGACAATTTGGGACTGAAGCTTTCTTT
TRBJ1-3 | TRBV7-9 | TRBD1 | - | CASSVTGPGNTIYF | TGTGCCAGCAGCGTGACAGGGCCTGGAAACACCATATATTTT
TRBJ2-1 | TRBV4-1 | - | few | CASSQVTSTQFF | TGCGCCAGCAGCCAAGTTACCAGCACGCAGTTCTTC
TRBJ1-3 | TRBV20-1 | - | few | CSASPGDGVSGNTIYF | TGCAGTGCTAGTCCAGGGGATGGGGTCTCTGGAAACACCATATATTTT
TRBJ2-1 | TRBV29-1 | TRBD2 | few | CSVASSGTYNEQFF | TGCAGCGTAGCCTCTAGCGGTACCTACAATGAGCAGTTCTTC
TRBJ1-5 | TRBV30 | - | - | CAWSNRDNQPQHF | TGTGCCTGGAGTAATCGTGACAATCAGCCCCAGCATTTT
TRBJ2-7 | TRBV20-1 | - | - | CSADGGNSYEQYF | TGCAGTGCGGACGGTGGAAACTCCTACGAGCAGTACTTC
TRBJ2-3 | TRBV7-2 | - | - | CASSLVLGATDTQYF | TGTGCCAGCAGCTTAGTATTGGGGGCAACAGATACGCAGTATTTT
TRBJ1-3 | TRBV10-3 | TRBD1 | few | CAISDFRPGQGDTIYF | TGTGCCATCAGTGATTTCCGACCGGGACAGGGAGACACCATATATTTT
TRBJ2-2 | TRBV10-3 | TRBD2 | few | CAISGTSGDTGELFF | TGTGCCATCAGTGGGACTAGCGGTGACACCGGGGAGCTGTTTTTT
TRBJ1-5 | TRBV20-1 | - | few | CSARDGPSNQPQHF | TGCAGTGCTAGAGATGGGCCTAGCAATCAGCCCCAGCATTTT
TRBJ2-3 | TRBV7-3 | TRBD1 | few | CASSSHGQGADTQYF | TGTGCCAGCAGCTCCCACGGACAGGGAGCAGATACGCAGTATTTT
TRBJ2-7 | TRBV2 | - | few | CASRVQGPSYEQYF | TGTGCCAGCAGAGTTCAGGGGCCCTCCTACGAGCAGTACTTC
TRBJ1-4 | TRBV3-1 | - | - | CASSQGWSEKLFF | TGTGCCAGCAGCCAAGGGTGGAGTGAAAAACTGTTTTTT
TRBJ1-1 | TRBV4-1 | - | - | CASSQEGLSTEAFF | TGCGCCAGCAGCCAAGAGGGTCTCAGTACTGAAGCTTTCTTT
TRBJ2-5 | TRBV12-3/TRBV12-4 | - | - | CASTFHGTTQETQYF | TGTGCCAGCACCTTTCACGGGACAACCCAAGAGACCCAGTACTTC
TRBJ1-6 | TRBV10-3 | - | many | CAISDRGAPPLHF | TGTGCCATCAGTGACAGGGGCGCGCCACCCCTCCACTTT
TRBJ2-7 | TRBV20-1 | - | - | CSARRRLSYEQYF | TGCAGTGCTCGACGACGGCTCTCCTACGAGCAGTACTTC
TRBJ2-2 | TRBV20-1 | - | - | CSARDRGGGTGELFF | TGCAGTGCTAGAGATAGGGGGGGCGGCACCGGGGAGCTGTTTTTT
TRBJ1-2 | TRBV10-3 | - | - | CAIAGAAIYGYTF | TGTGCCATCGCCGGGGCAGCCATCTATGGCTACACCTTC
TRBJ1-1 | TRBV7-8 | - | few | CASSLVYGNTEAFF | TGTGCCAGCAGCTTAGTTTATGGGAACACTGAAGCTTTCTTT
TRBJ1-1 | TRBV7-2 | - | many | CASSWQGGTEAFF | TGTGCCAGCAGCTGGCAGGGAGGGACTGAAGCTTTCTTT
TRBJ1-1 | TRBV7-6 | - | few | CASSSLRGGSGVTEAFF | TGTGCCAGCAGCAGCCTCCGGGGTGGAAGCGGGGTCACTGAAGCTTTCTTT
TRBJ1-5 | TRBV18 | - | - | CASSASTGVSNQPQHF | TGTGCCAGCTCAGCGTCGACAGGAGTTAGCAATCAGCCCCAGCATTTT
TRBJ2-4 | TRBV24-1 | TRBD1 | - | CATSDPDRDANIQYF | TGTGCCACCAGTGACCCGGACAGGGACGCGAACATTCAGTACTTC
TRBJ1-4 | TRBV6-5 | - | many | CASRMDPNEKLFF | TGTGCCAGCAGGATGGACCCTAATGAAAAACTGTTTTTT
TRBJ1-5 | TRBV5-5 | - | few | CASSPVQGGLNQPQHF | TGTGCCAGCAGCCCCGTACAGGGTGGACTGAATCAGCCCCAGCATTTT
TRBJ2-3 | TRBV5-6 | - | - | CASAIERRRTDTQYF | TGTGCCAGCGCCATTGAAAGGAGGAGAACAGATACGCAGTATTTT
TRBJ2-1 | TRBV7-2 | TRBD2 | few | CASSSGLAGAEQFF | TGTGCCAGCAGCTCAGGACTAGCGGGAGCTGAGCAGTTCTTC
TRBJ2-7 | TRBV4-3 | - | - | CASSQSALAPAYEQYF | TGCGCCAGCAGCCAATCAGCTCTGGCTCCCGCCTACGAGCAGTACTTC
TRBJ2-5 | TRBV30 | - | many | CAWSVGIQETQYF | TGTGCCTGGAGTGTGGGGATCCAAGAGACCCAGTACTTC
TRBJ2-3 | TRBV5-5 | TRBD1 | few | CASRPGGARYTQYF | TGTGCCAGCAGACCAGGGGGCGCGCGGTATACGCAGTATTTT
TRBJ2-7 | TRBV12-3/TRBV12-4 | - | few | CASSLSGGRYEQYF | TGTGCCAGCAGTTTATCTGGGGGCCGGTACGAGCAGTACTTC
TRBJ2-7 | TRBV11-2 | - | - | CASSLMGPGVPDYEQYF | TGTGCCAGCAGCTTAATGGGCCCAGGAGTCCCGGACTACGAGCAGTACTTC
TRBJ2-7 | TRBV5-1 | - | - | CASSSPGFAYEQYF | TGCGCCAGCAGCTCCCCAGGGTTCGCCTACGAGCAGTACTTC
TRBJ1-2 | TRBV7-9 | TRBD1 | few | CASRGSPGQGTSGYTF | TGTGCCAGCAGGGGGTCCCCGGGACAGGGGACGAGTGGCTACACCTTC
TRBJ2-2 | TRBV11-3 | TRBD1 | - | CASSLDWTGRGTGELFF | TGTGCCAGCAGCTTAGACTGGACAGGGCGAGGCACCGGGGAGCTGTTTTTT
TRBJ1-2 | TRBV7-9 | - | - | CASSSTRVSADYGYTF | TGTGCCAGCAGCTCCACTAGGGTCTCGGCGGACTATGGCTACACCTTC
TRBJ2-7 | TRBV4-3 | TRBD1 | few | CASSQARTGGDEQYF | TGCGCCAGCAGCCAAGCGAGGACAGGGGGCGACGAGCAGTACTTC
TRBJ1-6 | TRBV12-3/TRBV12-4 | - | - | CASSPPGTSGGTGSPLHF | TGTGCCAGCAGTCCGCCCGGGACTAGCGGGGGGACCGGATCACCCCTCCACTTT
TRBJ2-1 | TRBV24-1 | TRBD2 | - | CATSDSGRARNEQFF | TGTGCCACCAGTGATTCCGGGAGGGCCAGGAATGAGCAGTTCTTC